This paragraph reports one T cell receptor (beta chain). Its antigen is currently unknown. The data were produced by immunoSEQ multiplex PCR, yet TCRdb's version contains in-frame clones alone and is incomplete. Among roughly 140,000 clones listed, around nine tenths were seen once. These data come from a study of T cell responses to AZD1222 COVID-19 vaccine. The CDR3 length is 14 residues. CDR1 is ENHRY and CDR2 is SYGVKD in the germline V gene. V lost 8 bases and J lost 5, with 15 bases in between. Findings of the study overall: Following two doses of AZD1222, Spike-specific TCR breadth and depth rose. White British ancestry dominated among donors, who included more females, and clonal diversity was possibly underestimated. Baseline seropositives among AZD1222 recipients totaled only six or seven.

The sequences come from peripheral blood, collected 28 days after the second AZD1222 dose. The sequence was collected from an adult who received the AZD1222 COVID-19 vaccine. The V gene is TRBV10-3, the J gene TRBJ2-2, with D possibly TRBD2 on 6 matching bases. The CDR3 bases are TGTGCCATCGAGGAGGGCCGAGGTACCGGGGAGCTGTTTTTT. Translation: CAIEEGRGTGELFF.